This T cell receptor beta chain was sequenced for a study of T cells in Graves' hyperthyroidism and ophthalmopathy. The study, taken as a whole, reports: Ophthalmopathy prediction by the model preceded onset by a median roughly 6 months.

As for this clonotype: The antigen remains undetermined.

TCR beta CDR3 region amplification was performed from RNA transcripts. HTBI primers were the set used in a first-round RT-PCR of the TCR CDR3. A single record per CDR3 protein comes from TCRdb applying MiXCR to the multiplex PCR reads. The data contain tens of thousands of distinct CDR3 sequences, around 50% of them singletons. Sample: blood. The origin of this receptor is a woman aged 60 to 75 with Graves' ophthalmopathy.

The CDR3 region has the DNA TGTGCCAGCAGTCAGGGGGCCTGGAACACTGAAGCTTTCTTT. Residues: CASSQGAWNTEAFF. The chain employs TRBV9 and TRBJ1-1; TRBD1 matches 8 bases. Germline lookup yields CDR1 SGDLS and CDR2 YYNGEE. Trimming removed 5 bases from V and 1 base from J; junction bases left unmatched: 4. This CDR3 spans 14 amino acids. Filled out from reference TRBV9 and TRBJ1-1, the complete variable domain reads DSGVTQTPKHLITATGQRVTLRCSPRSGDLSVYWYQQSLDQGLQFLIQYYNGEERAKGNILERFSAQQFPDLHSELNLSSLELGDSALYFCASSQGAWNTEAFFGQGTRLTVV.